These 27 T cell receptor beta chains came from one sample sequenced in a study of shared clonotypes between healthy human individuals. Cells designated naive CD8 were CD45RO-negative and were positively selected for CCR7, with terminally differentiated effector memory CD45RA+ cells excluded. TCRdb's table, derived via immunoSEQ multiplex PCR, lists solely in-frame clones and lacks some. Seen here are around 600,000 clones, roughly 95% observed once, and the top ten hold about 0.11%. The source material was naive CD8+ T cells sorted from blood. The receptors here all came from a woman in her thirties in good health.

The chain couples TRBV13 to TRBJ2-5, with D perhaps matching TRBD2 (6 bases). The last part of the DNA fits TRBJ2-7 better; the J call may be wrong. Germline CDR1 PRHDT, CDR2 FYEKMQ (reference sequence). The CDR3 covers 13 residues. The CDR3 region has the DNA TGTGCCAGCAGCACCGGGAGCTCCTACGAGCAGTACTTC. Amino acid sequence: CASSTGSSYEQYF.

V usage is TRBV28 and J usage is TRBJ2-5; no definite D call. Germline values: CDR1 MDHEN, CDR2 SYDVKM. The CDR3 contains 14 residues. The germline V and J ends were trimmed by 2 bases and 4 bases, with 11 bases remaining between them. CDR3 loop: CASSLPATGETQYF. The CDR3 nucleotides are TGTGCCAGCAGTTTACCCGCGACTGGAGAGACCCAGTACTTC.

For this clone: The sample has other DNA sequences that encode this CDR3 too. V and J are TRBV7-9 and TRBJ2-2; no clear D gene. Per germline, CDR1 SEHNR and CDR2 FQNEAQ (reference sequence). V was cut by 3 bases and J by 1 base, with 6 bases left in between. The length of the CDR3 is 14 residues. The CDR3 nucleotides read TGTGCCAGCAGCTTGGTAGGGAACACCGGGGAGCTGTTTTTT. It yields the protein CASSLVGNTGELFF.

This rearrangement joins TRBV5-3 to TRBJ2-1; D ambiguous. TRBV5-3 is flagged as an ORF with uncertain function. The V and J ends lost 7 bases and 9 bases respectively, with 11 bases between them. There are 11 residues in the CDR3. CDR3 sequence reads: CARLSATEQFF. CDR3 in DNA: TGTGCCAGATTGTCTGCGACTGAGCAGTTCTTC.

This clone was counted a single time. The chain links TRBV11-2 to TRBJ1-6; D may be TRBD1 (6 bases). Germline CDR1 is SGHAT and CDR2 is FQNNGV. CDR3 length equals 15 residues. Trimming took off 1 base at V and 10 bases at J, with 14 bases between the two ends. The DNA of the CDR3 is TGTGCCAGCAGCTTAGCCCCCGGACAGCAGTCACCCCTCCACTTT. This translates into CASSLAPGQQSPLHF.

The chain couples TRBV30 to TRBJ2-1; D is ambiguous. V was pared by 2 bases and J by 8 bases, with 16 bases between. This CDR3 is 14 amino acids long. Germline V gene data show CDR1 as GTSNPN and CDR2 as SVGIG (reference sequence). CDR3 nucleotide sequence: TGTGCCTGGAGTAACGGAAATCAACTGGATGAGCAGTTCTTC. Translated: CAWSNGNQLDEQFF. Drawing the rest from reference TRBV30 and TRBJ2-1, the complete variable domain is SQTIHQWPATLVQPVGSPLSLECTVEGTSNPNLYWYRQAAGRGLQLLFYSVGIGQISSEVPQNLSASRPQDRQFILSSKKLLLSDSGFYLCAWSNGNQLDEQFFGPGTRLTVL.

V gene TRBV7-8 combines with J gene TRBJ2-1; 13 nucleotides line up with TRBD2. The CDR3 runs 18 residues. The germline gives CDR1 SGHVS, CDR2 FQNEAQ. V shed 4 bases, J shed 5 bases, and the junction held 11 bases outside the gene matches. The CDR3 is CASSSGLAGDVRNNEQFF. Written as DNA, the CDR3 is TGTGCCAGCAGCTCCGGACTAGCGGGAGATGTAAGAAACAATGAGCAGTTCTTC. The entire variable domain, with the rest obtained from reference TRBV7-8 and TRBJ2-1, is as follows: GAGVSQSPRYKVAKRGQDVALRCDPISGHVSLFWYQQALGQGPEFLTYFQNEAQLDKSGLPSDRFFAERPEGSVSTLKIQRTQQEDSAVYLCASSSGLAGDVRNNEQFFGPGTRLTVL.

Of note for this clone: Other DNA sequences from this sample encode an identical CDR3 as well. This sequence joins TRBV11-2 and TRBJ2-7, with D tentatively TRBD1 or TRBD2 (5 bases each). The germline CDR1 and CDR2 sequences are SGHAT and FQNNGV. V lost 1 base to trimming and J lost 3 bases, with 7 bases between them. This CDR3 spans 13 amino acids. CDR3 in amino acids: CASSLGGSYEQYF. Written as DNA, the CDR3 is TGTGCCAGCAGCTTAGGGGGGAGCTACGAGCAGTACTTC.

The chain combines TRBV11-2 with TRBJ2-3; 7 bases map to TRBD2. The trim removed 3 bases at V and 4 bases at J, leaving 7 bases unmatched. The CDR3 is 15 residues long. Germline CDR1 reads SGHAT; CDR2 reads FQNNGV. CDR3 in amino acids: CASSLAGEFSDTQYF. For the CDR3, the DNA is TGTGCCAGCAGCTTGGCGGGAGAATTCTCAGATACGCAGTATTTT.

This rearrangement joins TRBV5-6 to TRBJ1-5; a possible D gene is TRBD1 (5 bases). CDR1 SGHDT and CDR2 YYEEEE come from the germline V gene. The V gene lost 4 bases and the J gene lost 5 bases, with 10 bases spanning the gap. The CDR3 is 13 amino acids. Here the CDR3 DNA reads TGTGCCAGCAGCCTAAGGGGAGATCAGCCCCAGCATTTT. This sequence encodes CASSLRGDQPQHF.

The chain combines TRBV10-2 with TRBJ2-5, with TRBD2 matching over 8 bases. The junction had 13 bases not matched to a gene; V was cut back by 5 bases and J by 5 bases. The germline V gene encodes CDR1 WSHSY and CDR2 SAAADI. The CDR3 runs 16 residues. In DNA form, the CDR3 reads TGCGCCAGCAGTCCTAACCCGGGACTAGTACTTGAGACCCAGTACTTC. This encodes CASSPNPGLVLETQYF.

This chain links TRBV7-9 with TRBJ2-7; TRBD1 matches at 9 bases. This CDR3 has 14 residues. Per the germline V gene, CDR1 is SEHNR and CDR2 is FQNEAQ (reference sequence). The J segment lost 5 bases and the V segment lost 1 base, leaving 3 bases of the junction unmatched. CDR3 in amino acids: CASSLEDRGHEQYF. CDR3 bases: TGTGCCAGCAGCTTAGAGGACAGGGGCCACGAGCAGTACTTC. Combining the CDR3 with reference TRBV7-9 and TRBJ2-7 gives the whole variable domain DTGVSQNPRHKITKRGQNVTFRCDPISEHNRLYWYRQTLGQGPEFLTYFQNEAQLEKSRLLSDRFSAERPKGSFSTLEIQRTEQGDSAMYLCASSLEDRGHEQYFGPGTRLTVT.

The chain carries TRBV28 and TRBJ2-2, with 8 positions matching TRBD2. Germline lookup yields CDR1 MDHEN and CDR2 SYDVKM. V gave up 2 bases and J gave up 4 bases; unmatched junction bases: 6. The CDR3 spans 16 residues. The CDR3 sequence is CASSLGLAGRTGELFF. The DNA for the CDR3 is TGTGCCAGCAGTTTAGGCCTAGCGGGCCGCACCGGGGAGCTGTTTTTT.

CDR3: CASRTGIYEQYF. Here the CDR3 DNA reads TGTGCCAGCCGGACAGGGATTTACGAGCAGTACTTC. The rearrangement uses TRBV28 and TRBJ2-7; 8 nucleotides line up with TRBD1. This CDR3 comprises 12 residues. V shed 8 bases, J shed 4 bases, and the junction held 4 bases outside the gene matches. Germline values: CDR1 MDHEN, CDR2 SYDVKM.

The rearrangement uses TRBV29-1 and TRBJ2-7, with D possibly matching TRBD1 (6 bases). There are 13 residues in the CDR3. Per the germline V gene, CDR1 is SQVTM and CDR2 is ANQGSEA. The germline V and J ends were trimmed by 6 bases and 6 bases, with 18 bases remaining between them. The chain's CDR3 is CSVRPDSRPEQYF. The CDR3 coding sequence is TGCAGCGTCAGACCGGACAGTAGGCCCGAGCAGTACTTC.

CDR3 region: CASSGEITGGYGYTF. CDR3 bases: TGTGCCAGCAGCGGCGAGATAACAGGGGGCTATGGCTACACCTTC. V is TRBV5-4 and J is TRBJ1-2, with 8 nucleotides matching TRBD1. J was trimmed by 4 bases and V by 4 bases; bases with no gene match: 9. This CDR3 comprises 15 residues. Germline V gene sequence: CDR1 SGHNT, CDR2 YYREEE (reference sequence).

This chain uses TRBV4-1 with TRBJ2-7, with a possible D match to TRBD2 (6 bases). The CDR3 extends over 16 amino acids. V dropped 0 bases and J dropped 3 bases, with 15 bases sitting between them. The germline V gene has CDR1 MGHRA and CDR2 YSYEKL. The CDR3 loop is CASSQDGSGPDYEQYF. The CDR3 coding sequence is TGCGCCAGCAGCCAAGACGGGAGCGGGCCAGACTACGAGCAGTACTTC.

The V gene is TRBV11-2, the J gene TRBJ1-2; 9 bases are shared with TRBD1. In germline, CDR1 is SGHAT, CDR2 FQNNGV. The length of the CDR3 is 14 residues. The J segment lost 5 bases and the V segment lost 5 bases, leaving 6 bases of the junction unmatched. CDR3 amino acids: CASSPRDREYGYTF. CDR3 in DNA: TGTGCCAGCAGCCCCCGGGACAGGGAGTATGGCTACACCTTC.

This clone was seen just once. V is TRBV27 and J is TRBJ2-7; 8 bases line up with TRBD1. Unmatched junction bases numbered 8, after V lost 3 bases and J lost 7 bases. Germline-derived CDR1 and CDR2 are MNHEY and SMNVEV (reference sequence). The CDR3 sequence is 14 residues long. In DNA, the CDR3 is TGTGCCAGCAGTTTGGGGACAGGACTACGTGAGCAGTACTTC. It translates to CASSLGTGLREQYF.

The chain couples TRBV10-2 to TRBJ2-5; TRBD2 is a possible D gene (6 bases). V gave up 6 bases and J gave up 5 bases, with 16 bases separating them. Germline loops: CDR1 WSHSY, CDR2 SAAADI. The CDR3 is 14 residues long. In DNA form, the CDR3 reads TGCGCCAGCAGCACCACGGGAGTATGGGAGACCCAGTACTTC. Protein: CASSTTGVWETQYF.

This clone was found once. The chain joins TRBV19 to TRBJ2-5; possibly TRBD1 or TRBD2 for D (5 bases each). The V and J ends lost 0 bases and 3 bases respectively, with 17 bases between them. The CDR3 sequence is 17 residues long. Germline CDR1 LNHDA, CDR2 SQIVND (reference sequence). The CDR3 DNA reads as TGTGCCAGTAGTATAGATGCCCCCGGGACGGAAGAAGAGACCCAGTACTTC. Translated, it gives CASSIDAPGTEEETQYF.

This clone was seen only a few times. CDR3 in DNA: TGCAGCGCTAGGGCGCTCTATGGCTACACCTTC. Translated: CSARALYGYTF. The genes are TRBV29-1 and TRBJ1-2, with D unclear. The germline CDR1 and CDR2 sequences are SQVTM and ANQGSEA. V was shortened by 7 bases and J by 4 bases, with 10 bases between the two germline ends. The CDR3 consists of 11 residues.

The gene calls are TRBV4-1 and TRBJ2-7; D is undetermined. CDR1 and CDR2 from the germline V gene are MGHRA and YSYEKL. The CDR3 has 13 amino acids. V dropped 5 bases and J dropped 10 bases, with 18 bases sitting between them. CDR3 coding DNA: TGCGCCAGCAGCGACGGGCCTGCGTACACTCAGTACTTC. It yields the protein CASSDGPAYTQYF.

The genes are TRBV30 and TRBJ2-5; no clear D gene. Trimming shortened V by 6 bases and J by 3 bases, and 5 bases separated the two germline ends. CDR1 is GTSNPN and CDR2 is SVGIG in the germline V gene (reference sequence). The CDR3 sequence is 10 residues long. The CDR3 region has the DNA TGTGCCTGCGGCGAAGAGACCCAGTACTTC. Translating gives CACGEETQYF.

V and J are TRBV29-1 and TRBJ2-6; possible D gene TRBD2, 6 bases. Trimming shortened V by 8 bases and J by 0 bases, and 14 bases separated the two germline ends. The CDR3 consists of 15 residues. The germline gives CDR1 SQVTM, CDR2 ANQGSEA. CDR3 in amino acids: CSTAEGLSGANVLTF. CDR3 bases: TGCAGCACCGCAGAGGGACTCTCTGGGGCCAACGTCCTGACTTTC. Drawing the rest from reference TRBV29-1 and TRBJ2-6, the complete variable domain is SAVISQKPSRDICQRGTSLTIQCQVDSQVTMMFWYRQQPGQSLTLIATANQGSEATYESGFVIDKFPISRPNLTFSTLTVSNMSPEDSSIYLCSTAEGLSGANVLTFGAGSRLTVL.

The chain links TRBV7-9 to TRBJ1-4; tentative D call: TRBD1 (5 bases). This CDR3 is built from 15 residues. V lost 5 bases and J 0 bases, leaving 10 bases between the germline ends. Germline lookup yields CDR1 SEHNR and CDR2 FQNEAQ (reference sequence). CDR3 protein: CASSRGTATNEKLFF. The CDR3 DNA reads as TGTGCCAGCAGCCGCGGGACGGCAACTAATGAAAAACTGTTTTTT.

The gene calls are TRBV7-9 and TRBJ2-1; D call uncertain. CDR1 is SEHNR, CDR2 FQNEAQ, per germline (reference sequence). This CDR3 is built from 16 residues. V lost 5 bases, J lost 1 base, and 15 bases lay in between. CDR3 sequence: CASSPSLAPSYNEQFF. In DNA form, the CDR3 reads TGTGCCAGCAGCCCCTCCCTGGCGCCATCCTACAATGAGCAGTTCTTC.